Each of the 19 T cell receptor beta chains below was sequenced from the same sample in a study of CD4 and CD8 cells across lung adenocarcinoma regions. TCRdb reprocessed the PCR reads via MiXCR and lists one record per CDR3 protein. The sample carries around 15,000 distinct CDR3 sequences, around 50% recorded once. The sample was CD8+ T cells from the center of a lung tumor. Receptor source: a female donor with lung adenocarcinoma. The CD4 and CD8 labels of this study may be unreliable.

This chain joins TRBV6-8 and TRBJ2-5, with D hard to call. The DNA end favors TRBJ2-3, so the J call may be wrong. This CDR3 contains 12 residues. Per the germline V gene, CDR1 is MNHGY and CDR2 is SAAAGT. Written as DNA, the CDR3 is TGTGCCAGCAGTGAGCACGGAGAGACCCAGTATTTT. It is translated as CASSEHGETQYF.

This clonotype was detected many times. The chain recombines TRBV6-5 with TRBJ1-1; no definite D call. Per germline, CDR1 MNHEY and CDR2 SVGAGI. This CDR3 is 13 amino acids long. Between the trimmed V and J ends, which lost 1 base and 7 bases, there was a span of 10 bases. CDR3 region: CASSYFATYEAFF. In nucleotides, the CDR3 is TGTGCCAGCAGTTACTTCGCGACTTATGAAGCTTTCTTT.

CDR3 coding DNA: TGCGCCAGCAAAGCACTTACGGCGGATACGCAGTATTTT. It is translated as CASKALTADTQYF. The chain combines TRBV10-2 with TRBJ2-3; the D is unclear. V was clipped by 7 bases and J by 6 bases, with 14 bases between them. Per the germline V gene, CDR1 is WSHSY and CDR2 is SAAADI. CDR3 size: 13 residues.

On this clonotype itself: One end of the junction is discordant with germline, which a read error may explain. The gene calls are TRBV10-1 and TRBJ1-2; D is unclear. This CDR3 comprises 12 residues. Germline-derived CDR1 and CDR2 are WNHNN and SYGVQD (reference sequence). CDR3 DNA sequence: TGCGCCAGCAGCGGGCGGGCGGCTGAAGATATCTTC. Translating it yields CASSGRAAEDIF.

CDR3 loop: CASSGYVELDEQYF. The CDR3 nucleotides read TGTGCCAGCAGTGGATACGTGGAATTGGACGAGCAGTACTTC. The chain couples TRBV6-1 to TRBJ2-5; D gene unclear. The tail of the sequence fits TRBJ2-7 better, so the J call may be wrong. This CDR3 comprises 14 residues. CDR1 MNHNS and CDR2 SASEGT come from the germline V gene.

CDR3 coding DNA: TGTGCCAGCAGTGAGGACAGGGGCTCTGGAAACACCATATATTTT. It encodes CASSEDRGSGNTIYF. V gene TRBV6-1 combines with J gene TRBJ1-3; 9 nucleotides align to TRBD1. J gave up 0 bases and V 3 bases, and 0 bases lay outside the gene matches. CDR1 and CDR2 from the germline V gene are MNHNS and SASEGT. This CDR3 is 15 amino acids long.

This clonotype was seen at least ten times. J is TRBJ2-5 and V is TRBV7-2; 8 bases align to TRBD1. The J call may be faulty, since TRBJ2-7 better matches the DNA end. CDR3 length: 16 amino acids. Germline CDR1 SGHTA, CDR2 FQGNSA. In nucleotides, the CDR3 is TGTGCCAGCAGCTTAGCGCCAGGGGGCGTTCGGGACGAGCAGTACTTC. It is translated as CASSLAPGGVRDEQYF.

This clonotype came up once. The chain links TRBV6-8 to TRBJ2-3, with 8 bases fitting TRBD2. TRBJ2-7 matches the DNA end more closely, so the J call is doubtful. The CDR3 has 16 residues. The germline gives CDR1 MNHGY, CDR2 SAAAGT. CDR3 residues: CACGASGHPAKDTQYF. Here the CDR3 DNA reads TGTGCCTGCGGGGCTAGCGGGCACCCAGCCAAAGATACGCAGTACTTC.

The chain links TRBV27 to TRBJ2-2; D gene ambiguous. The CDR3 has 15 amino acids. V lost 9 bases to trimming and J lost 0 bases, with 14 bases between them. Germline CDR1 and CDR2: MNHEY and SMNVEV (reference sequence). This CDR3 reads CASFGRPANTGELFF. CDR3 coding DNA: TGTGCCAGTTTTGGCCGCCCCGCGAACACCGGGGAGCTGTTTTTT.

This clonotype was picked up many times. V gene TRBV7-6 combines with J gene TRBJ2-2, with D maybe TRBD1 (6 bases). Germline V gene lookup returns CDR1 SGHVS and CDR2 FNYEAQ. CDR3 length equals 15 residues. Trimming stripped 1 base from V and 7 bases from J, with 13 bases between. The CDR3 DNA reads TGTGCCAGCAGCTTAGACAGGGTCGCGGTCGGGGAGCTGTTTTTT. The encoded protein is CASSLDRVAVGELFF. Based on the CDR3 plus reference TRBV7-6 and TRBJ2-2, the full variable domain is GAGVSQSPRYKVTKRGQDVALRCDPISGHVSLYWYRQALGQGPEFLTYFNYEAQQDKSGLPNDRFSAERPEGSISTLTIQRTEQRDSAMYRCASSLDRVAVGELFFGEGSRLTVL.

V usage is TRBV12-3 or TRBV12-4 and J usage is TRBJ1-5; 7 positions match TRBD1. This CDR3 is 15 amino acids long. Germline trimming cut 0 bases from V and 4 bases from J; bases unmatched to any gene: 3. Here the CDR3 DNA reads TGTGCCAGCAGTTTAGCAGGGGGCGGAAATCAGCCCCAGCATTTT. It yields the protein CASSLAGGGNQPQHF.

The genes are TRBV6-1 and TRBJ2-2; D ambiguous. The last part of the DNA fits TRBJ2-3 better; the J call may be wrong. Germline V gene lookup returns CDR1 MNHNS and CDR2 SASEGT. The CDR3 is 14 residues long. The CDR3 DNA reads TGTGCCAGCAGTGAAGGTGTAGGCACCGAGGCGCAGTATTTT. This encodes CASSEGVGTEAQYF.

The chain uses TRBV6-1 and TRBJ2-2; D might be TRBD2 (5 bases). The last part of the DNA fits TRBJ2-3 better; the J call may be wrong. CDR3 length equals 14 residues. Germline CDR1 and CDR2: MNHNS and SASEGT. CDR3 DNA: TGTGCCAGCAGTGAGGGGATGAGGACCGGGGCGCAGTATTTT. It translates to CASSEGMRTGAQYF.

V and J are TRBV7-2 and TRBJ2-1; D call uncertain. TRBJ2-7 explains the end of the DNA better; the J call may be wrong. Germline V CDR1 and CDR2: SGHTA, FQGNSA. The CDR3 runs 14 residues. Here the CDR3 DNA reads TGTGCCAGCAGCTTGGCGGCGACCTCCTACGAGCAGTACTTC. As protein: CASSLAATSYEQYF.

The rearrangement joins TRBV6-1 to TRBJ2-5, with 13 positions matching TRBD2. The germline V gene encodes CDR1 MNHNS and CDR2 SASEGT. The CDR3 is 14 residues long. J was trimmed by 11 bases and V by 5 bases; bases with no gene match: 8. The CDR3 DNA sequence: TGTGCCAGCAGTACACTAGCGGGGGGGCTTGAGCAGTACTTC. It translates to CASSTLAGGLEQYF.

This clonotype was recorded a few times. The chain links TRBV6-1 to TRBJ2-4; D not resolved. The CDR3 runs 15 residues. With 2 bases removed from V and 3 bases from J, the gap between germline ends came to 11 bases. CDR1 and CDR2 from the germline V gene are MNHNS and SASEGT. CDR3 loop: CASSEREVVKNIQYF. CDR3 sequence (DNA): TGTGCCAGCAGTGAAAGAGAGGTAGTCAAAAACATTCAGTACTTC.

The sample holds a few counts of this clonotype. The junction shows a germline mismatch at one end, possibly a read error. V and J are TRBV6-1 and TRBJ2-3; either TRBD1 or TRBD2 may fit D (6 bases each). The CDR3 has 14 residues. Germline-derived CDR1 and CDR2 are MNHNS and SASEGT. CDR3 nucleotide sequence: TGTGCCAGCCGGGGGCTGGGAGCCAAAAACACGCAGTATTTC. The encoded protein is CASRGLGAKNTQYF.

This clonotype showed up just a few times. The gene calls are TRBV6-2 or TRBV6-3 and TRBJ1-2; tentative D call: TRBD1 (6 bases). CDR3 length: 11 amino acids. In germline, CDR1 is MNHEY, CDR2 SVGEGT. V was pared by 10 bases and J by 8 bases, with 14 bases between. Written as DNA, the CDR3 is TGTGCCACGGAGCAGGGGAGAGGCTACACCTTC. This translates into CATEQGRGYTF.

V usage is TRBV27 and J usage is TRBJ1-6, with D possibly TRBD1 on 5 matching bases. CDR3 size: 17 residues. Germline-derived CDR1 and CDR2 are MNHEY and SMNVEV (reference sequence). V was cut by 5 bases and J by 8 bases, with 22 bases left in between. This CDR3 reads CASSRSPRPGPDSPLHF. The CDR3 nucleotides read TGTGCCAGCAGTCGATCCCCACGGCCGGGACCTGATTCACCCCTCCACTTT.